This TCR beta chain was profiled in a study of T cells in Graves' hyperthyroidism and ophthalmopathy (dated by TCRdb to the late 2010s). Study-level background: Peripheral blood samples were taken at the time of initial diagnosis, prior to any treatment. To identify TCR V-J signatures that set the groups apart, the researchers used a discovery cohort of about a hundred patients, made up of about 44 with Graves' ophthalmopathy and some 56 with stable Graves' hyperthyroidism. Prospective prediction of ophthalmopathy was tested in an independent validation cohort consisting of some 20 hyperthyroidism patients and over 15 patients who later progressed to ophthalmopathy. For training and testing, the roughly 97 patients in the discovery cohort were randomly divided in a 7:3 ratio. Thyroid tissue and blood T-cell repertoires from several Graves' hyperthyroidism patients were also compared in the study. After sampling, hyperthyroidism patients received methimazole starting at 30 mg daily, and ophthalmopathy patients received high-dose intravenous methylprednisolone. TCR Vbeta CDR3 sequencing of 120 to 150 peripheral blood samples (43 ophthalmopathy, some 75 hyperthyroidism and roughly 17 progressor patients) is reported in the paper. The paper's findings and limits, for the study overall: In validation, the model predicted progression to ophthalmopathy a median of about 6.5 months before onset, with over 60% sensitivity and about 75% specificity. Most expanded thyroid clonotypes (frequency above 0.001) were also detected in blood, suggesting blood repertoires may reflect thyroid immune responses. No statistical method was used to fix the sample size in advance, and group allocation was not hidden from the investigators. A model built on a 13 V-J signature distinguished ophthalmopathy from stable hyperthyroidism, reaching approximately 89% sensitivity and 81.08% specificity in cross-validation and 80%/75% in testing.

This clonotype has at least ten counts. Its target antigen remains unknown. No quality values exist for individual bases; no much larger clone is one base distant. From a lookup of the germline V gene, CDR1 and CDR2 are SGHVS and FQNEAQ. Measured from the cysteine to the phenylalanine, the CDR3 is 17 residues long. CDR3 DNA is the only sequence kept; it has 51 bases, read in frame from the first base. V lost 1 base and J lost 7 bases, and the count of bases not matched to a germline gene is 13. Ophthalmopathy patients had moderately to severely active disease, with a Clinical Activity Score of 3 or more, a NOSPECS grade of 4 or more, and a disease duration of less than 3 months. Patients with uncontrolled infections, other autoimmune diseases, pregnancy or lactation were excluded. Diagnoses were based on clinical symptoms, serum thyroxine and TRAb, thyroid ultrasound and orbital computed tomography. PBMCs were separated from approximately 10 ml of fresh peripheral blood using Ficoll-Paque density gradient centrifugation. Total RNA was extracted using Trizol reagent, and RNA quality was assessed on an Agilent 2100 Bioanalyzer.

Amplification of TCR beta CDR3 regions was carried out from RNA transcripts. A first-round RT-PCR of the TCR CDR3 used the HTBI primer set with the Qiagen OneStep RT-PCR kit. Libraries were constructed in a second round of multiplex PCR, after which size selection and purification were performed. The libraries were sequenced on an Illumina HiSeq2000 using paired-end 100 bp reads. Per the source publication's procedure: Raw data were processed with SOAPnuke, discarding reads with adapters, uncalled bases, mean Phred below 15, or no exact constant-primer or identifier match. High-quality paired reads were merged with COPE v1.2.5, and unique nucleotide sequences were defined as clonotypes. MiTCR v1.1 was used to align clonotypes to the IMGT TRBV, TRBD and TRBJ reference segments. Analysis was restricted to V-J combinations with a frequency above 0.0001, which covered about 99% of repertoires. A TCS score was defined as the ratio of F50 (clonal expansion) to E x V (chaos), with BLOSUM62-based TCRdist applied between CDR3 peptides within each V-J. Welch's t-statistics and random forest reduced several hundred V-J features to around 14, which were used in a naive Bayes classifier (R e1071). TCRdb redid the processing of the public reads, applying fastp at Q25 and MiXCR, and retained in-frame beta chains. Identical CDR3 proteins give one entry, which carries the most common genes and DNA. TCRdb, not the original authors, processed these V and J calls. The sample records fewer than 450,000 distinct CDR3 sequences, over 12% of which are singletons. The ten largest clones represent 25% to 30% of the sample.

The chain links TRBV7-8 with TRBJ2-1; 7 central bases correspond to TRBD1. This clonotype originated in a man over 45 with Graves' ophthalmopathy. The sample consisted of blood. In nucleotide form, the sequence is TGTGCCAGCAGCTTAGGGCGGTTGACAGGGCCTACTAATGAGCAGTTCTTC. Its translation is CASSLGRLTGPTNEQFF.